The 8 T cell receptor beta chains below were found in one sample sequenced in a study of blood T cells in healthy people across ages. A second PCR of 7 to 11 cycles used a sample-barcoded 5' primer and a J-beta primer mix. TCRdb re-derived calls from the 5' RACE reads in MiXCR, one entry per CDR3 protein. The table has 650,000 to 800,000 distinct CDR3 sequences, 45% to 60% seen once. Sequenced material: blood. The receptor source for this set is an elderly woman in good health.

A word on this clonotype: It is unclear where the CDR3 begins or ends on the DNA, so no DNA is shown, and the CDR3 is as TCRdb lists it. This chain connects TRBV12-3 or TRBV12-4 to TRBJ2-3; the D segment call TRBD2 is taken from the table without a DNA check. The length of the CDR3 is 17 amino acids, counting both ends. CDR3: CASSLEVACGSTDTEYF.

The J gene is TRBJ1-4, the V gene TRBV3-1; D remains unclear. Germline CDR1 is LGHDT and CDR2 is YNNKEL (reference sequence). With 7 bases removed from V and 10 bases from J, the gap between germline ends came to 13 bases. The CDR3 extends over 12 amino acids. The CDR3 loop reads CASMHQSGKLFF. In DNA form, the CDR3 reads TGTGCCAGCATGCACCAATCCGGAAAACTGTTTTTT.

A word on this clonotype: This may stem from a read error, because a much larger clone lies one nucleotide away. The rearrangement uses TRBV7-2 and TRBJ2-3; the D gene is possibly TRBD2 (6 bases). CDR1 is SGHTA and CDR2 is FQGNSA in the germline V gene. CDR3 length: 15 amino acids. Trimming pared 5 bases from V and 0 bases from J, leaving 12 bases between. Here the CDR3 DNA reads TGTGCCAGCAGCCTTTCTAGCGCAAGCACAGATACGCAGTATTTT. It specifies CASSLSSASTDTQYF.

The sample holds many counts of this clonotype. J is TRBJ1-6 and V is TRBV12-3 or TRBV12-4; D may be TRBD1 (6 bases). V lost 5 bases to trimming and J lost 11 bases, with 13 bases between them. The CDR3 is 13 residues long. Here the CDR3 DNA reads TGTGCCAGCAGTCAACAGGGAGGGGCACCCCTCCACTTT. It encodes CASSQQGGAPLHF.

The V call is TRBV11-2, the J call TRBJ2-1; TRBD2 is a possible D gene (7 bases). Germline assignment: CDR1 SGHAT and CDR2 FQNNGV. The ends were cut back, 4 bases at V and 4 bases at J, with 17 bases in the middle. The CDR3 is 16 amino acids. The CDR3 region has the DNA TGTGCCAGCAGCTGTGCGCGGCGGGGGCTTTACAATGAGCAGTTCTTC. It codes for CASSCARRGLYNEQFF. Supplemented by reference TRBV11-2 and TRBJ2-1, the full variable domain reads EAGVAQSPRYKIIEKRQSVAFWCNPISGHATLYWYQQILGQGPKLLIQFQNNGVVDDSQLPKDRFSAERLKGVDSTLKIQPAKLEDSAVYLCASSCARRGLYNEQFFGPGTRLTVL.

V is TRBV7-9 and J is TRBJ1-1, with a tentative D call TRBD1 (6 bases). The CDR3 has 12 amino acids. Looked up from germline, CDR1 is SEHNR and CDR2 is FQNEAQ (reference sequence). The V and J ends lost 9 bases and 5 bases respectively, with 13 bases between them. The CDR3: CASTGMGTEAFF. Here the CDR3 DNA reads TGTGCCAGTACAGGGATGGGAACTGAAGCTTTCTTT.

The gene calls are TRBV27 and TRBJ2-2, with D possibly called TRBD1 or TRBD2 (6 bases each). Per the germline V gene, CDR1 is MNHEY and CDR2 is SMNVEV (reference sequence). The CDR3 covers 16 residues. Trimming removed 5 bases at V and 4 bases at J, with 17 bases between. The CDR3 protein is CASSREWGRGTGELFF. Here the CDR3 DNA reads TGTGCCAGCAGTCGGGAGTGGGGGCGAGGCACCGGGGAGCTGTTTTTT.

This clonotype appeared a few times. The DNA for the CDR3 is TGCAGTGCTAGATTTCGGGGCTCTAGAGAAAAACTGTTTTTT. Its protein product is CSARFRGSREKLFF. The rearrangement joins TRBV20-1 to TRBJ1-4, with a weak D call TRBD1 (5 bases). CDR1 and CDR2 from the germline V gene are DFQATT and SNEGSKA (reference sequence). CDR3 length: 14 amino acids. V was shortened by 2 bases and J by 8 bases, with 15 bases between the two germline ends.